The entry that follows covers one T cell receptor beta chain sequence. Authors' analysis steps: For nucleated cells, counts were estimated from reference gene primer amplification. Only in-frame clones appear in the TCRdb table, and some are missing; sequencing was by immunoSEQ multiplex PCR. Clone size and V and J calls were adopted from that table, with D and trimming inferred from the DNA. Counted here are about 190,000 clones, almost 90% occurring once; the ten biggest clones make up around 1.5%. The entry originates in a study of blood T cell repertoires in COVID-19. On the study more broadly: Acute and convalescent COVID-19 samples came from the United States, Italy and Spain. The cDNA or gDNA used as material had been derived from T cells, B-cell-depleted T cells, or PBMCs.

The sequencing input was peripheral blood. The sequence came from a man younger than 30 with active or convalescent COVID-19.

CDR3 coding DNA: TGTGCCAGCAGCGTAGACGACAGGGGTAGTGGAAGCTACACCTTC. This translates into CASSVDDRGSGSYTF. This chain connects TRBV9 to TRBJ1-2; 8 bases match TRBD1. V shed 0 bases, J shed 9 bases, and the junction held 10 bases outside the gene matches. CDR1 is SGDLS and CDR2 is YYNGEE in the germline V gene. This CDR3 is 15 amino acids long.